These T cell receptor beta chains were read from a single sample in a study of T-cell memory formation after mild COVID-19. TCRdb reprocessed the 5' RACE reads with MiXCR, giving one entry per CDR3 protein. The sample consists of 500,000 to 600,000 distinct CDR3 sequences, around 17% of them appearing once. The sample taken for sequencing was PBMCs or a T cell subset sorted from them (not recorded which). These receptors all stem from an adult woman who had mild COVID-19 (a few samples of this study predate the infection). Cell type and time point are not known. The CDR3 runs from the conserved cysteine through the conserved F or W. The D gene is left open where the match is weak. Not all rows give a size; the values are once, few, many and, for expanded clones, a class.

>TRBJ2-3|few|TRBV7-2|TRBD2
TGTGCCAGCAGCTCAACTAGCGGGGGCTACACAGATACGCAGTATTTT
CASSSTSGGYTDTQYF
>TRBJ1-1|.|TRBV5-1|.
TGCGCCAGCAGCTCCCAGCCCGGGGAAACTGAAGCTTTCTTT
CASSSQPGETEAFF
>TRBJ2-5|.|TRBV6-5|.
TGTGCCAGCAGTTGGTTGGGCGCGGTCGGGGGAGAGACCCAGTACTTC
CASSWLGAVGGETQYF
>TRBJ2-3|few|TRBV6-2/TRBV6-3|TRBD1
TGTGCCAGCAGTATGGGACAGGGGGACACAGATACGCAGTATTTT
CASSMGQGDTDTQYF
>TRBJ1-3|few|TRBV6-5|.
TGTGCCAGCAGTTACGGGGGGGGCAAGTCTGGAAACACCATATATTTT
CASSYGGGKSGNTIYF
>TRBJ2-7|.|TRBV10-3|.
TGTGCCATCAGTGGGGGCAGGGCTTCCTACGAGCAGTACTTC
CAISGGRASYEQYF
>TRBJ2-5|.|TRBV5-4|.
TGTGCCAGCCTAGAGGCCCCAACAGAGACCCAGTACTTC
CASLEAPTETQYF
>TRBJ2-3|few|TRBV12-3/TRBV12-4|TRBD1
TGTGCCAGCAGTTTAGCGTGGGGGACAGGCGGACTCATGGGTACGCAGTATTTT
CASSLAWGTGGLMGTQYF
>TRBJ1-6|few|TRBV28|.
TGTGCCAGCAGTCCCCACGGACAGTTTGGTGGTTCACCCCTCCACTTT
CASSPHGQFGGSPLHF
>TRBJ2-5|few|TRBV5-1|.
TGCGCCAGCAGCTTGGTCCCTAGACAGGATGAGACCCAGTACTTC
CASSLVPRQDETQYF
>TRBJ2-1|few|TRBV2|TRBD2
TGTGCCAGCAGTGAAAGCACTAGCGGGTACTACAATGAGCAGTTCTTC
CASSESTSGYYNEQFF
>TRBJ2-5|many|TRBV7-2|TRBD2
TGTGCCAGCAGCTCACCGGGGGGTACAGTGCAGGGAGGAACAGAGACCCAGTACTTC
CASSSPGGTVQGGTETQYF
>TRBJ1-1|.|TRBV27|.
TGTGCCAGCAGTTTACATGAGGGTTCTGAATCTTTCTTT
CASSLHEGSESFF
>TRBJ1-2|.|TRBV20-1|.
TGCAGTGCTTCAGACAGGACGTGGGGCTACACCTTC
CSASDRTWGYTF
>TRBJ2-7|few|TRBV5-1|TRBD2
TGCGCCAGCACCCCTGGGAGGGGCAGCGACGAGCAGTACTTC
CASTPGRGSDEQYF
>TRBJ2-1|.|TRBV9|TRBD1
TGTGCCAGCAGCACCCGGACAGGGCCCTACAATGAGCAGTTCTTC
CASSTRTGPYNEQFF
>TRBJ2-3|.|TRBV5-1|.
TGCGCCAGCAGCTGGGCAGGGTCGGCAGATACGCAGTATTTT
CASSWAGSADTQYF
>TRBJ2-2|.|TRBV5-1|TRBD2
TGCGCCAGCAGACTTACACTAGCGGGAGGGCCCGTCGCGTTTTTT
CASRLTLAGGPVAFF
>TRBJ2-3|.|TRBV5-1|.
TGCGCCACCCGGGACACCGTTGAGGATACGCAGTATTTT
CATRDTVEDTQYF
>TRBJ2-7|.|TRBV3-1|.
TGTGCCAGCAGCCCTGGGGGGTTCCAGTACTTC
CASSPGGFQYF
>TRBJ2-5|.|TRBV20-1|.
TGCAGTGCTAGTCGACGGCACCAAGAGACCCAGTACTTC
CSASRRHQETQYF
>TRBJ2-7|.|TRBV29-1|TRBD1
TGCAGCGTCGCTTGGACAGGGGGCTACGAGCAGTACTTC
CSVAWTGGYEQYF
>TRBJ1-4|.|TRBV24-1|.
TGTGCCACCAGTGATCACGAAAAACTGTTTTTT
CATSDHEKLFF
>TRBJ2-1|.|TRBV5-4|.
TGTGCCAGCAGCTTGGGACTCCCAGCCTACAATGAGCAGTTCTTC
CASSLGLPAYNEQFF
>TRBJ1-2|.|TRBV3-1|.
TGTGCCAGCAGTCAGCAGGGAAGCTATGGCTACACCTTC
CASSQQGSYGYTF
>TRBJ2-5|.|TRBV25-1|TRBD2
TGTGCCAGCAGATCCGGGACTAGGACCGAGACCCAGTACTTC
CASRSGTRTETQYF
>TRBJ2-3|.|TRBV15|.
TGTGCCACCAGCGAGGGTAGGGGCGCAGATACGCAGTATTTT
CATSEGRGADTQYF
>TRBJ2-7|few|TRBV20-1|.
TGCAGTGCTAGAGAGGTGAAGGGGCCAACCTACGAGCAGTACTTC
CSAREVKGPTYEQYF
>TRBJ2-1|many|TRBV27|.
TGTGCCAGCAGTTTGGTGTATAGCTCCTACAATGAGCAGTTCTTC
CASSLVYSSYNEQFF
>TRBJ2-2|.|TRBV20-1|.
TGCAGTGCTGAGGACACCGGGGAGCTGTTTTTT
CSAEDTGELFF
>TRBJ2-1|few|TRBV7-8|TRBD1
TGTGCCAGCAGACACCCGGGACAGACCCAAGCAAATGAGCAGTTCTTC
CASRHPGQTQANEQFF
>TRBJ2-2|.|TRBV9|TRBD1
TGTGCCAGCAGCACATCAGGGGGCGGGACCGGGGAGCTGTTTTTT
CASSTSGGGTGELFF
>TRBJ2-7|.|TRBV5-1|TRBD2
TGCGCCAGCAGCTTAGGTCCGTTGGCTAGCGGGATCGACGAGCAGTACTTC
CASSLGPLASGIDEQYF
>TRBJ2-1|.|TRBV24-1|.
TGTGCCACCAGTGGAGGAACCTACAATGAGCAGTTCTTC
CATSGGTYNEQFF
>TRBJ2-3|.|TRBV24-1|.
TGTGCCACCAGCGGACCTGGCCCAGATACGCAGTATTTT
CATSGPGPDTQYF
>TRBJ2-2|few|TRBV27|.
TGTGCCAGCAGTCACCCCCTCGGTAGAAACACCGGGGAGCTGTTTTTT
CASSHPLGRNTGELFF
>TRBJ2-2|.|TRBV30|TRBD2
TGTGCCTGGCAAAAAGGTAGCGGGGCTGCGAACACCGGGGAGCTGTTTTTT
CAWQKGSGAANTGELFF
>TRBJ2-5|many|TRBV12-3/TRBV12-4|.
TGTGCCAGCAGCATTTCCGACAGAATCCAAGAGACCCAGTACTTC
CASSISDRIQETQYF
>TRBJ1-1|.|TRBV6-4|.
TGTGCCAGCAGGAACGGGGGGAACACTGAAGCTTTCTTT
CASRNGGNTEAFF
>TRBJ2-5|few|TRBV5-1|.
TGCGCCAGCAGCTTGCCGTTGGCCCGGGGGACCCAGTACTTC
CASSLPLARGTQYF
>TRBJ1-5|.|TRBV6-6|TRBD1
TGTGCCAGCAGCCCTGACAGGGGCCATCAGCCCCAGCATTTT
CASSPDRGHQPQHF
>TRBJ2-1|.|TRBV4-3|TRBD2
TGCGCCAGCAGCCAAGATCCCGCGGGAGTCCTCTACAATGAGCAGTTCTTC
CASSQDPAGVLYNEQFF
>TRBJ2-3|few|TRBV5-1|TRBD2
TGCGCCAGCAGCTTGGATGTAGCGGGGAGACCAAGGGCGCAGTATTTT
CASSLDVAGRPRAQYF
>TRBJ1-5|many|TRBV24-1|TRBD1
TGTGCCACCAGTGAAACTAGACAGGGGGATCAGCCCCAGCATTTT
CATSETRQGDQPQHF
>TRBJ2-5|few|TRBV11-2|TRBD2
TGTGCCAGCAGCTTGCCCCGACTAGCGGGGGGACAGACCCAGTACTTC
CASSLPRLAGGQTQYF
>TRBJ1-2|many|TRBV7-9|.
TGTGCCAGCAGCTCGTCGGACTATGGCTACACCTTC
CASSSSDYGYTF
>TRBJ1-2|.|TRBV19|.
TGTGCCAGTAGACGGGGTGGAACGAACTATGGCTACACCTTC
CASRRGGTNYGYTF
>TRBJ2-3|.|TRBV25-1|TRBD2
TGTGCCAGCAGCCCCGCTGGGGGGGCAGATACGCAGTATTTT
CASSPAGGADTQYF
>TRBJ2-6|few|TRBV5-1|TRBD1
TGCGCCAGCAGCTTAGGGACAGGGATCTCTGGGGCCAACGTCCTGACTTTC
CASSLGTGISGANVLTF
>TRBJ2-7|few|TRBV12-3/TRBV12-4|TRBD2
TGTGCCAGCAGTCTCGGACTAGCTGAATACGAGCAGTACTTC
CASSLGLAEYEQYF
>TRBJ1-6|few|TRBV5-1|.
TGCGCCAGCAGCTTGGTCGGGTCCCAGAATAATTCACCCCTCCACTTT
CASSLVGSQNNSPLHF
>TRBJ1-5|.|TRBV7-9|.
TGTGCCAGCAGCCCAGGACTTCAGCCCCAGCATTTT
CASSPGLQPQHF
>TRBJ2-1|many|TRBV9|TRBD2
TGTGCCAGCAGCTTATCTAGCGGGGGATACAATGAGCAGTTCTTC
CASSLSSGGYNEQFF
>TRBJ1-1|.|TRBV12-3/TRBV12-4|.
TGTGCCAGCAGTTTAACGGACACTGAAGCTTTCTTT
CASSLTDTEAFF